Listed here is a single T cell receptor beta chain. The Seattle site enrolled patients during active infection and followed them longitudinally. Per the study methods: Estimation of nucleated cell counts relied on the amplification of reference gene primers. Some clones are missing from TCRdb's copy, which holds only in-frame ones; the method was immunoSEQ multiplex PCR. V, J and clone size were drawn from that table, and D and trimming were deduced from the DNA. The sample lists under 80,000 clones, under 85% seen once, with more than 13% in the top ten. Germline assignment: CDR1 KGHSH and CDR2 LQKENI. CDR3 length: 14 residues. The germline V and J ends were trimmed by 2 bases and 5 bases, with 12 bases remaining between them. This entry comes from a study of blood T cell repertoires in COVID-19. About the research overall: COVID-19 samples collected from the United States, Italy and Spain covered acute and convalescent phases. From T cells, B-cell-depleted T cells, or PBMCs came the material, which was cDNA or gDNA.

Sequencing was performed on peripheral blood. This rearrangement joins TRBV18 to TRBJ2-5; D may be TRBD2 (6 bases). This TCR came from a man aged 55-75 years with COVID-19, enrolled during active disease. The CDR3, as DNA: TGTGCCAGCTCACCAATCGAGGCGGGGGAGACCCAGTACTTC. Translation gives CASSPIEAGETQYF.